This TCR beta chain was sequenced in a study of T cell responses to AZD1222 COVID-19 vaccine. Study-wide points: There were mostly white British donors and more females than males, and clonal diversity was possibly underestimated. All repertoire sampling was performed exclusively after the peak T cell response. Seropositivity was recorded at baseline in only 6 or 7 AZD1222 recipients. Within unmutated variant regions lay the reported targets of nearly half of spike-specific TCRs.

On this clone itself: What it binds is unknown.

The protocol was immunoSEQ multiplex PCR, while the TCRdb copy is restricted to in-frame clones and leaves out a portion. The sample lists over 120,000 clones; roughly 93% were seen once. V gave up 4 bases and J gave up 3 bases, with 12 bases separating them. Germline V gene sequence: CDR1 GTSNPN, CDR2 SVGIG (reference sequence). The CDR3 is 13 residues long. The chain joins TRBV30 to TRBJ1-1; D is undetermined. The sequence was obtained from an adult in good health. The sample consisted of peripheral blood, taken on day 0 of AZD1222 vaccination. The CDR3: CAWTVPGYTEAFF. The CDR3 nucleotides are TGTGCCTGGACAGTCCCAGGATACACTGAAGCTTTCTTT.